A single sample gave rise to the 29 T cell receptor beta chains below, sequenced in a study of blood T cells in healthy people across ages. PCR was performed a second time for about 7 to 11 cycles using a sample-barcoded 5' primer and a J-beta primer mix. One entry per CDR3 protein, called by TCRdb with MiXCR from the 5' RACE reads. The repertoire holds 750,000 to 950,000 distinct CDR3 sequences, with about 28% as singletons. The data also belong to a second study, concerning T cells of mothers and their children.

The material sequenced was blood. Receptors were obtained from a woman aged 40 to 50 in good health.

CDR3 sequence reads: CASREGPRGSYEQYF. The DNA for the CDR3 is TGTGCCAGCAGGGAGGGTCCTAGGGGCTCCTACGAGCAGTACTTC. The chain uses TRBV12-3 or TRBV12-4 and TRBJ2-7; possibly TRBD2 for D (6 bases). V gave up 6 bases and J gave up 0 bases, with 15 bases separating them. The CDR3 extends over 15 amino acids.

The genes are TRBV20-1 and TRBJ2-3; the match to TRBD2 covers 8 bases. V trimming: 0 bases; J trimming: 2 bases; junction bases outside the gene matches: 7. From germline, CDR1 is DFQATT and CDR2 SNEGSKA (reference sequence). The CDR3 is made up of 16 amino acids. The CDR3: CSARDQLADYTDTQYF. CDR3 sequence (DNA): TGCAGTGCTAGAGATCAACTAGCGGATTACACAGATACGCAGTATTTT.

The rearrangement uses TRBV10-2 and TRBJ2-3; 7 bases agree with TRBD2. This CDR3 has 14 amino acids. The J segment lost 5 bases and the V segment lost 6 bases, leaving 8 bases of the junction unmatched. From germline, CDR1 is WSHSY and CDR2 SAAADI. In nucleotides, the CDR3 is TGCGCCAGCAGCGAACTAGCGATTAGAGATACGCAGTATTTT. Its translation is CASSELAIRDTQYF.

The chain joins TRBV28 to TRBJ2-1; 8 nucleotides align to TRBD1. Germline loops: CDR1 MDHEN, CDR2 SYDVKM. V was clipped by 4 bases and J by 3 bases; unmatched bases: 2. The CDR3 extends over 14 amino acids. The CDR3 reads CASSSDRVYNEQFF. The CDR3 DNA is TGTGCCAGCAGTTCGGACAGGGTCTACAATGAGCAGTTCTTC.

The V call is TRBV6-6, the J call TRBJ2-2; possible D gene TRBD2, 5 bases. The V gene lost 7 bases and the J gene lost 6 bases, with 24 bases spanning the gap. The CDR3 spans 17 residues. Germline assignment: CDR1 MNHNY and CDR2 SVGAGI (reference sequence). The CDR3 spells CASINHHGPPGAGELFF. CDR3 in DNA: TGTGCCAGCATCAACCACCACGGGCCGCCCGGGGCCGGGGAGCTGTTTTTT.

This clonotype has a handful of counts. The J gene is TRBJ2-1, the V gene TRBV6-5; possibly TRBD2 for D (6 bases). Germline V gene sequence: CDR1 MNHEY, CDR2 SVGAGI. The CDR3 is 15 residues long. V lost 7 bases, J lost 4 bases, and 17 bases lay in between. The CDR3 is CASNPGRGVYNEQFF. The CDR3 DNA reads as TGTGCCAGCAATCCGGGGCGGGGAGTGTACAATGAGCAGTTCTTC.

This clonotype appeared many times. The chain couples TRBV5-1 to TRBJ2-3; D remains unclear. Germline V gene data show CDR1 as SGHRS and CDR2 as YFSETQ. CDR3 length equals 13 residues. Between the trimmed V and J ends, which lost 0 bases and 8 bases, there was a span of 10 bases. In DNA, the CDR3 is TGCGCCAGCAGCTTGGACGGAATTGGTACGCAGTATTTT. This codes for CASSLDGIGTQYF.

The chain has TRBV7-2 and TRBJ1-5, with D possibly being TRBD1 (5 bases). V was shortened by 1 base and J by 1 base, with 17 bases between the two germline ends. Germline lookup yields CDR1 SGHTA and CDR2 FQGNSA. The CDR3 length is 18 residues. CDR3 residues: CASSLVFGTLISNQPQHF. The CDR3 DNA reads as TGTGCCAGCAGCTTAGTTTTTGGGACCCTCATCAGCAATCAGCCCCAGCATTTT.

CDR3 residues: CSLGNTGGEQYF. CDR3 DNA sequence: TGCAGCCTCGGTAATACAGGGGGCGAGCAGTACTTC. The V call is TRBV29-1, the J call TRBJ2-7, with 8 nucleotides matching TRBD1. J lost 6 bases, V lost 8 bases, and 9 bases had no gene match. The CDR3 covers 12 residues. The V gene's germline CDR1 is SQVTM and CDR2 ANQGSEA.

This clonotype has a handful of counts. The genes are TRBV12-3 or TRBV12-4 and TRBJ1-2, with a possible D match to TRBD1 (5 bases). The V gene lost 1 base and the J gene lost 7 bases, with 19 bases spanning the gap. The CDR3 runs 16 residues. As DNA, the CDR3 is TGTGCCAGCAGTTTAGGACCCATGGGACCCTCCGGTGGCTACACCTTC. Translation: CASSLGPMGPSGGYTF.

This clonotype has only a few counts. J is TRBJ1-2 and V is TRBV15; D not resolved. The CDR3 extends over 13 amino acids. The ends were cut back, 1 base at V and 4 bases at J, with 7 bases in the middle. CDR1 is LNHNV and CDR2 is YYDKDF in the germline V gene (reference sequence). CDR3: CATSRALSYGYTF. The CDR3 region has the DNA TGTGCCACCAGCAGAGCCTTATCCTATGGCTACACCTTC.

V usage is TRBV4-3 and J usage is TRBJ1-5; no reliable D call. The length of the CDR3 is 15 residues. V shed 6 bases and J shed 0 bases, with 12 bases lying between them. Per germline, CDR1 LGHNA and CDR2 YSLEER. The DNA for the CDR3 is TGCGCCAGCAGAGAGTCCAGGTTTAGCAATCAGCCCCAGCATTTT. Protein: CASRESRFSNQPQHF.

This clonotype turned up a few times. J is TRBJ2-7 and V is TRBV5-1; TRBD1 matches 7 bases. The CDR3 is 15 amino acids. The V gene's germline CDR1 is SGHRS and CDR2 YFSETQ. The ends lost 0 bases at V and 5 bases at J; junction bases unmatched: 8. The CDR3 loop is CASSLGRTGYNEQYF. CDR3 nucleotides: TGCGCCAGCAGCTTGGGTCGGACAGGATATAACGAGCAGTACTTC.

This clonotype was counted many times. The rearrangement joins TRBV7-2 to TRBJ1-2; D unclear. The V and J ends lost 1 base and 3 bases respectively, with 9 bases between them. Per the germline V gene, CDR1 is SGHTA and CDR2 is FQGNSA. CDR3 length equals 14 residues. The CDR3 sequence: CASSLDHSDYGYTF. The CDR3 DNA sequence: TGTGCCAGCAGCTTAGATCACAGTGACTATGGCTACACCTTC. The whole variable domain, filled in from reference TRBV7-2 and TRBJ1-2, reads GAGVSQSPSNKVTEKGKDVELRCDPISGHTALYWYRQSLGQGLEFLIYFQGNSAPDKSGLPSDRFSAERTGGSVSTLTIQRTQQEDSAVYLCASSLDHSDYGYTFGSGTRLTVV.

The chain uses TRBV2 and TRBJ1-6; tentative D call: TRBD1 (6 bases). Between the trimmed V and J ends, which lost 4 bases and 9 bases, there was a span of 13 bases. This CDR3 spans 14 amino acids. Germline CDR1 and CDR2: SNHLY and FYNNEI. The CDR3 loop is CASSGLQGSSPLHF. The CDR3 DNA is TGTGCCAGCAGTGGATTGCAGGGGAGTTCACCCCTCCACTTT.

V and J are TRBV4-3 and TRBJ2-3; D uncertain. V was pared by 1 base and J by 5 bases, with 13 bases between. Germline assignment: CDR1 LGHNA and CDR2 YSLEER. The CDR3 length is 15 residues. CDR3 sequence: CASSQAVQRGDTQYF. The CDR3 coding sequence is TGCGCCAGCAGCCAAGCCGTCCAGCGCGGAGATACGCAGTATTTT.

Details on this clonotype: Being one base from a much bigger clone, this may be a read error. The chain employs TRBV18 and TRBJ2-5, with D maybe TRBD1 (6 bases). Between the trimmed V and J ends, which lost 2 bases and 1 base, there was a span of 26 bases. This CDR3 is built from 20 residues. CDR1 is KGHSH, CDR2 LQKENI, per germline. The CDR3 DNA follows: TGTGCCAGCTCACCATCGTCAATCTTGGGGGCAGCAGGCCTCCAAGAGACCCAGTACTTC. Translating it yields CASSPSSILGAAGLQETQYF.

This clonotype was observed a handful of times. A much larger clonotype is one base distant, so this may be a read error. The rearrangement links TRBV7-2 to TRBJ2-7; possibly TRBD1 or TRBD2 for D (5 bases each). Germline V gene data show CDR1 as SGHTA and CDR2 as FQGNSA. This CDR3 has 14 residues. With 4 bases removed from V and 0 bases from J, the gap between germline ends came to 10 bases. CDR3 protein: CASSSGPTSYEQYF. The CDR3 DNA sequence: TGTGCCAGCAGCTCGGGACCGACCTCCTACGAGCAGTACTTC. Complete variable domain (other parts from reference TRBV7-2 and TRBJ2-7): GAGVSQSPSNKVTEKGKDVELRCDPISGHTALYWYRQSLGQGLEFLIYFQGNSAPDKSGLPSDRFSAERTGGSVSTLTIQRTQQEDSAVYLCASSSGPTSYEQYFGPGTRLTVT.

This clonotype has only a few counts. The chain uses TRBV6-5 and TRBJ2-6; D is unresolved. The CDR3 consists of 15 residues. Germline CDR1 MNHEY, CDR2 SVGAGI. Trimming shortened V by 2 bases and J by 1 base, and 6 bases separated the two germline ends. The CDR3 spells CASSYVQSGANVLTF. The DNA for the CDR3 is TGTGCCAGCAGTTACGTTCAGTCTGGGGCCAACGTCCTGACTTTC.

This clonotype was recorded many times. The chain employs TRBV5-6 and TRBJ2-7, with D uncertain. V was pared by 3 bases and J by 1 base, with 8 bases between. The CDR3 has 13 amino acids. The germline gives CDR1 SGHDT, CDR2 YYEEEE. CDR3 coding DNA: TGTGCCAGCAGCTCGTCCGTATCCTACGAGCAGTACTTC. Amino acid sequence: CASSSSVSYEQYF.

The rearrangement uses TRBV7-2 and TRBJ2-3; 8 positions agree with TRBD2. V lost 2 bases and J lost 10; bases outside the gene matches: 14. Germline CDR1 reads SGHTA; CDR2 reads FQGNSA. The CDR3 has 16 amino acids. The chain's CDR3 is CASSLRQRGNGAPQYF. The CDR3 nucleotides are TGTGCCAGCAGCTTACGACAGCGGGGGAATGGTGCTCCGCAGTATTTT.

At least ten counts were recorded for this clonotype. The chain uses TRBV6-1 and TRBJ2-3, with 11 nucleotides matching TRBD2. Trimming cost V 4 bases and J 2 bases; bases outside gene matches: 11. Germline CDR1 MNHNS, CDR2 SASEGT. This CDR3 has 18 residues. The CDR3 DNA sequence: TGTGCCAGCAGTGGACTGCCCGGGACTAGCGGATTCACAGATACGCAGTATTTT. Protein product: CASSGLPGTSGFTDTQYF.

The CDR3 reads CASSPRHSGGMNTEAFF. The CDR3 DNA reads as TGTGCCAGCAGCCCACGACATTCAGGGGGTATGAACACTGAAGCTTTCTTT. The chain employs TRBV9 and TRBJ1-1; TRBD1 matches at 7 bases. Germline lookup yields CDR1 SGDLS and CDR2 YYNGEE. J was trimmed by 0 bases and V by 4 bases; bases with no gene match: 12. The CDR3 sequence is 17 residues long.

The rearrangement joins TRBV20-1 to TRBJ2-3; tentatively, D is TRBD1 or TRBD2 (6 bases each). The CDR3 has 16 residues. In germline, CDR1 is DFQATT, CDR2 SNEGSKA (reference sequence). Trimming left V 5 bases short and J 0 bases short, with 18 bases between. The CDR3 region is CSAPEQSGASTDTQYF. CDR3 bases: TGCAGTGCTCCCGAACAGTCGGGGGCTAGCACAGATACGCAGTATTTT.

This clonotype has just a few counts. V is TRBV7-9 and J is TRBJ2-1; 7 bases agree with TRBD1. This CDR3 is built from 15 residues. Germline trimming cut 5 bases from V and 4 bases from J; bases unmatched to any gene: 8. Looked up from germline, CDR1 is SEHNR and CDR2 is FQNEAQ (reference sequence). The CDR3, as DNA: TGTGCCAGCAGCCTTGGACAGGCCATTTACAATGAGCAGTTCTTC. Amino acids: CASSLGQAIYNEQFF.

The rearrangement links TRBV4-1 to TRBJ1-5; no clear D. Germline V lookup: CDR1 MGHRA, CDR2 YSYEKL. V dropped 2 bases and J dropped 0 bases, with 14 bases sitting between them. CDR3 size: 17 residues. The CDR3 DNA reads as TGCGCCAGCAGCCAACCCCGGGAGGGTAGTAGCAATCAGCCCCAGCATTTT. Protein: CASSQPREGSSNQPQHF.

V and J are TRBV5-1 and TRBJ2-5; 11 positions agree with TRBD2. This CDR3 comprises 17 residues. Germline V gene lookup returns CDR1 SGHRS and CDR2 YFSETQ. Trimming removed 4 bases from V and 1 base from J; junction bases left unmatched: 9. This chain's CDR3 is CASSLFLAGGLQETQYF. The CDR3 DNA reads as TGCGCCAGCAGCCTCTTTCTAGCGGGGGGACTCCAAGAGACCCAGTACTTC.

This rearrangement joins TRBV19 to TRBJ2-1; the D gene is possibly TRBD2 (6 bases). Trimming removed 5 bases from V and 5 bases from J, with 16 bases in between. CDR3 length: 15 amino acids. Germline-derived CDR1 and CDR2 are LNHDA and SQIVND (reference sequence). CDR3 bases: TGTGCCAGTAGTGGGATCTGGAGGGCCCACAATGAGCAGTTCTTC. Protein sequence: CASSGIWRAHNEQFF.

This chain connects TRBV13 to TRBJ2-7, with D uncertain. The CDR3 is 16 amino acids. The V gene lost 4 bases and the J gene lost 3 bases, with 19 bases spanning the gap. The germline V gene encodes CDR1 PRHDT and CDR2 FYEKMQ (reference sequence). CDR3 nucleotide sequence: TGTGCCAGCAGCTCCGGAGACTCGGTCCTCTACTACGAGCAGTACTTC. Its translation is CASSSGDSVLYYEQYF.